This T cell receptor beta chain emerged from a study of spatial heterogeneity in lung cancer. Background on the study: Raw-read counts averaged over ten per unique TCR and UMI combination.

This clonotype occurred many times. What it recognizes is unknown. General study findings and limits: Compared with follow-up, resection was when ubiquitous expanded tumor TCRs appeared in blood more.

Time point: sample taken at primary tumor resection. Tumor, nontumor lung or frozen PBMC supplied whole RNA that was sequenced unsorted. The cohort: 65 to 80 early-stage, untreated non-small cell lung cancer patients. Every TCR cDNA molecule carried a tag that served as a unique molecular identifier. TCRdb ran MiXCR on the 5' RACE reads and lists one entry per CDR3 protein. The sample has roughly 25,000 distinct CDR3 sequences; about 4.5% are singletons. The CDR3 sequence is 16 residues long. V lost 6 bases and J lost 1; bases outside the gene matches: 10. In germline, CDR1 is MDHEN, CDR2 SYDVKM. V and J are TRBV28 and TRBJ2-7, with TRBD1 identical over 9 bases. The origin of this receptor is a male donor with early-stage non-small cell lung cancer. The sequences come from PBMCs, collected at surgery. The CDR3 reads CASRFGGGTGSYEQYF. The CDR3 nucleotides are TGTGCCAGCAGGTTCGGAGGGGGGACAGGGTCCTACGAGCAGTACTTC. Combining the CDR3 with reference TRBV28 and TRBJ2-7 gives the whole variable domain DVKVTQSSRYLVKRTGEKVFLECVQDMDHENMFWYRQDPGLGLRLIYFSYDVKMKEKGDIPEGYSVSREKKERFSLILESASTNQTSMYLCASRFGGGTGSYEQYFGPGTRLTVT.